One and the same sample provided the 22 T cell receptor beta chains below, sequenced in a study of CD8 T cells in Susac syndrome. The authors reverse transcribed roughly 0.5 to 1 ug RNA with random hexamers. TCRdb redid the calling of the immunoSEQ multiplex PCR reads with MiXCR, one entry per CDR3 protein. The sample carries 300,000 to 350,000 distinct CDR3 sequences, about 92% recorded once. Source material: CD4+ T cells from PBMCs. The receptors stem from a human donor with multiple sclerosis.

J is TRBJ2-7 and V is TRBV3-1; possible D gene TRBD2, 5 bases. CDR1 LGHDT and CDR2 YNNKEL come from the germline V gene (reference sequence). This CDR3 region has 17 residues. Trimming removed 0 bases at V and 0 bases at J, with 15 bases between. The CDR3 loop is CASSQDFGEWSSYEQYF. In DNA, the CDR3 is TGTGCCAGCAGCCAAGATTTCGGGGAGTGGAGCTCCTACGAGCAGTACTTC.

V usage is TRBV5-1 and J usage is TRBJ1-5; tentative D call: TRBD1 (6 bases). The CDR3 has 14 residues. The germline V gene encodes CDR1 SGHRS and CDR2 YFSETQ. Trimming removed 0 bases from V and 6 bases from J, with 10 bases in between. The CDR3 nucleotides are TGCGCCAGCAGCTTGGGGGGGGCAGGTCAGCCCCAGCATTTT. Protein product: CASSLGGAGQPQHF.

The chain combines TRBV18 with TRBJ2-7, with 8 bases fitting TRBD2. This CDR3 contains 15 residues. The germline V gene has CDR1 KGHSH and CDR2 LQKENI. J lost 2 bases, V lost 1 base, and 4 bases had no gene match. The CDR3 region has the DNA TGTGCCAGCTCACCACGGCGGGAGGCGGCCTACGAGCAGTACTTC. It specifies CASSPRREAAYEQYF.

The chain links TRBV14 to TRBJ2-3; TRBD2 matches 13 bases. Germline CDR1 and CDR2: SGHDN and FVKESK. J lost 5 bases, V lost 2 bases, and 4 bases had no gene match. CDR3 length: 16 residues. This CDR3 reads CASSQPGLAGVDTQYF. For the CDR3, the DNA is TGTGCCAGCAGCCAACCCGGACTAGCGGGGGTAGATACGCAGTATTTT.

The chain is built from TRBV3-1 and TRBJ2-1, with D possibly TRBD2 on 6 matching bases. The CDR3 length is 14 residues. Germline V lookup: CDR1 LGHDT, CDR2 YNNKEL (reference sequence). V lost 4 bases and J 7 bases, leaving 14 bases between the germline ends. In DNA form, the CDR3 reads TGTGCCAGCAGCCCCTGGCAGGCGGGGAATGAGCAGTTCTTC. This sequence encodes CASSPWQAGNEQFF.

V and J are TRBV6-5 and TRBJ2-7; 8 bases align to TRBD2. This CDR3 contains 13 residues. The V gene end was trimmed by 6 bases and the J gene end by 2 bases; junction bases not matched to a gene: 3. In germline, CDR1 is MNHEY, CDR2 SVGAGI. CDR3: CASRREVTYEQYF. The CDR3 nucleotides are TGTGCCAGCAGGCGGGAGGTTACCTACGAGCAGTACTTC.

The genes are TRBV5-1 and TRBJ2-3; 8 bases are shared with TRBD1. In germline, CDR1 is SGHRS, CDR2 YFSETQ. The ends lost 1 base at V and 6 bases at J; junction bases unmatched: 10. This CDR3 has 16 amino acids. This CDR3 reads CASSLLQGVALDTQYF. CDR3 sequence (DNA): TGCGCCAGCAGCTTGTTACAGGGGGTTGCGTTGGATACGCAGTATTTT.

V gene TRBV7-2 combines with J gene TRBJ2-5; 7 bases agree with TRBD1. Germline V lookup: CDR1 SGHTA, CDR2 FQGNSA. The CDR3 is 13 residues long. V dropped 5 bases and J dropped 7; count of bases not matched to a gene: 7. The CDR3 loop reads CASSLDRAGTQYF. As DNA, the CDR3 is TGTGCCAGCAGCCTCGACAGGGCAGGGACCCAGTACTTC.

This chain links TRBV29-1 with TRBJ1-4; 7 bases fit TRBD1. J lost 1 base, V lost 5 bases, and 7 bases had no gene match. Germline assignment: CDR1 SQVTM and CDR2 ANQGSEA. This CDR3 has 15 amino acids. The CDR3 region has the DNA TGCAGCGTTTTTCCCCGACAGGGAACTAATGAAAAACTGTTTTTT. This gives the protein CSVFPRQGTNEKLFF.

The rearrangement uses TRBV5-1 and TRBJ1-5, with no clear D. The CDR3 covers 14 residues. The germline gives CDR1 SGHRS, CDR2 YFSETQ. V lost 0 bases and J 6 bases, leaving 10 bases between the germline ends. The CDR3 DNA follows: TGCGCCAGCAGCTTGGGGACTCGGGGTCAGCCCCAGCATTTT. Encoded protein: CASSLGTRGQPQHF.

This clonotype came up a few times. The CDR3 DNA is TGTGCCAGCAGCTTAGTAGGGGCTCGAAACACTGAAGCTTTCTTT. Its protein product is CASSLVGARNTEAFF. This chain connects TRBV7-9 to TRBJ1-1; D is possibly TRBD1 (5 bases). Trimming pared 1 base from V and 2 bases from J, leaving 11 bases between. Germline values: CDR1 SEHNR, CDR2 FQNEAQ (reference sequence). The CDR3 spans 15 residues.

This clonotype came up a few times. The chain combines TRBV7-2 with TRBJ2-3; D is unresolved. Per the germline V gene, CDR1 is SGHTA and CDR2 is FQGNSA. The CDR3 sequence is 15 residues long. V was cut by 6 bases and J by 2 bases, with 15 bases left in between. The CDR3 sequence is CASRGSSMYTDTQYF. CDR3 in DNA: TGTGCCAGCAGGGGATCCTCGATGTACACAGATACGCAGTATTTT. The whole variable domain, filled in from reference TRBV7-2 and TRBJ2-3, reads GAGVSQSPSNKVTEKGKDVELRCDPISGHTALYWYRQSLGQGLEFLIYFQGNSAPDKSGLPSDRFSAERTGGSVSTLTIQRTQQEDSAVYLCASRGSSMYTDTQYFGPGTRLTVL.

Here the CDR3 reads CASSPREGAGGRGEQFF. The DNA of the CDR3 is TGTGCCAGCAGCCCCAGGGAGGGCGCGGGAGGAAGGGGTGAGCAGTTCTTC. The V call is TRBV7-3, the J call TRBJ2-1, with TRBD2 matching 8 bases. The J segment lost 9 bases and the V segment lost 5 bases, leaving 18 bases of the junction unmatched. In germline, CDR1 is SGHTA, CDR2 FQGTGA. The CDR3 runs 17 residues.

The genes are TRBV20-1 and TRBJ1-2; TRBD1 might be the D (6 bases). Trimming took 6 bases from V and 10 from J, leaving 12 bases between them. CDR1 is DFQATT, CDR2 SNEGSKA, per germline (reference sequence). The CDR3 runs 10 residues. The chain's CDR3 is CSAAQGYYTF. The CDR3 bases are TGCAGTGCCGCACAGGGTTACTACACCTTC.

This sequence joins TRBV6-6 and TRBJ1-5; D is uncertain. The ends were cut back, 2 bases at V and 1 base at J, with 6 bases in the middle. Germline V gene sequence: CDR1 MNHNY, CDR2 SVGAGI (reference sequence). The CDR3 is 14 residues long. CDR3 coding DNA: TGTGCCAGCAGTTACCTAGAAAGCAATCAGCCCCAGCATTTT. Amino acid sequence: CASSYLESNQPQHF.

In nucleotides, the CDR3 is TGCGCCAGCACCCGACAGGGGAAGGACACTGAAGCTTTCTTT. Encoded protein: CASTRQGKDTEAFF. This chain links TRBV10-2 with TRBJ1-1; TRBD1 matches at 8 bases. The CDR3 is 14 residues long. V trimming: 7 bases; J trimming: 3 bases; junction bases outside the gene matches: 7. Germline V lookup: CDR1 WSHSY, CDR2 SAAADI.

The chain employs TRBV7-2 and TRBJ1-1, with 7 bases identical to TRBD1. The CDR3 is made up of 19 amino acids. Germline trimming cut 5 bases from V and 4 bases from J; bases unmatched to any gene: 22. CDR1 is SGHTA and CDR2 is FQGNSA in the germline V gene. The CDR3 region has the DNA TGTGCCAGCAGCCCCCGAGCGGGCAGGGGGATATTAGGTGGCACTGAAGCTTTCTTT. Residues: CASSPRAGRGILGGTEAFF.

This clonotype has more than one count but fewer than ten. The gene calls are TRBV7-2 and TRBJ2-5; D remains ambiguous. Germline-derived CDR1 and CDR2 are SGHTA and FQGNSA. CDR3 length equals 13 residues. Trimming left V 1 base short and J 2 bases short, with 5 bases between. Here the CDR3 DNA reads TGTGCCAGCAGCTTAGGGGTACAAGAGACCCAGTACTTC. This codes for CASSLGVQETQYF.

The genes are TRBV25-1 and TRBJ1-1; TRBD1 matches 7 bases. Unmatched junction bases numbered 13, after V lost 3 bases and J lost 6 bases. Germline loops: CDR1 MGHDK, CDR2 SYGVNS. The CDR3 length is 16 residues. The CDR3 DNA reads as TGTGCCAGCAGTGAGAGGGGACAGAGCCTCATATCTGAAGCTTTCTTT. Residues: CASSERGQSLISEAFF.

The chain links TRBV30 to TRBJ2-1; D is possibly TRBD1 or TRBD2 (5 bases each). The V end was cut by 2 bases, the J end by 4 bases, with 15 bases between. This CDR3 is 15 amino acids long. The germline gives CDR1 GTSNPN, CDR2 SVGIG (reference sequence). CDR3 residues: CAWSSSRGLYNEQFF. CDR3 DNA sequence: TGTGCCTGGAGTTCTTCGAGGGGATTATACAATGAGCAGTTCTTC.

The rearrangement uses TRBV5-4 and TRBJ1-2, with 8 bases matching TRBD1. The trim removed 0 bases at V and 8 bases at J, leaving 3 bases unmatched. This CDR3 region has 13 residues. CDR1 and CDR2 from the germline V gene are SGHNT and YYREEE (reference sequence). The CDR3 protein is CASSLDRGEGYTF. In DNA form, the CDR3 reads TGTGCCAGCAGCTTGGACAGGGGGGAAGGCTACACCTTC.

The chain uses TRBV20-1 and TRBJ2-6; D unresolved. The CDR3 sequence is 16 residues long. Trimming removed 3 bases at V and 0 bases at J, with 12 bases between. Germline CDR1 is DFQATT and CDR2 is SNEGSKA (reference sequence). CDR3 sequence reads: CSASRRWTSGANVLTF. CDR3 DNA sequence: TGCAGTGCTAGCCGACGGTGGACCTCTGGGGCCAACGTCCTGACTTTC.